One and the same sample provided the 17 T cell receptor beta chains below, sequenced in a study of patients and donors after allogeneic stem cell transplantation. From the RT-PCR reads, TCRdb called clonotypes with MiXCR, one entry per CDR3 protein. The sample carries 150,000 to 200,000 distinct CDR3 sequences, 25% to 35% recorded once. The sequencing input was blood, either unsorted or a sorted T cell fraction (not recorded which). Receptor source: a human donor who was either an allogeneic HSCT recipient or a stem cell or donor lymphocyte infusion donor (not recorded which). It is not recorded whose cells these are; they may come from a transplant donor.

The chain joins TRBV18 to TRBJ2-1; tentatively, D is TRBD2 (5 bases). From germline, CDR1 is KGHSH and CDR2 LQKENI. V was clipped by 2 bases and J by 2 bases, with 10 bases between them. The CDR3 loop spans 15 amino acids. The CDR3 DNA reads as TGTGCCAGCTCACCAACGCGGGCCGCCTACAATGAGCAGTTCTTC. This encodes CASSPTRAAYNEQFF.

The table lists this clonotype with a few counts. The genes are TRBV27 and TRBJ1-6, with a weak D call TRBD1 (6 bases). The V gene lost 7 bases and the J gene lost 0 bases, with 13 bases spanning the gap. Germline V gene data show CDR1 as MNHEY and CDR2 as SMNVEV (reference sequence). The CDR3 length is 16 residues. CDR3: CASKAGQGSYNSPLHF. As DNA, the CDR3 is TGTGCCAGCAAAGCGGGACAAGGCTCCTATAATTCACCCCTCCACTTT.

This clonotype was counted many times. This chain links TRBV12-3 or TRBV12-4 with TRBJ1-2; possibly TRBD1 for D (5 bases). CDR3 size: 16 residues. The V gene lost 5 bases and the J gene lost 6 bases, with 22 bases spanning the gap. In DNA form, the CDR3 reads TGTGCCAGCAGTCCTCTATTGGGGGGGATGGTGCATGGCTACACCTTC. It translates to CASSPLLGGMVHGYTF.

This clonotype was picked up a small number of times. The chain has TRBV5-1 and TRBJ2-7, with 8 bases that match TRBD2. Germline V gene lookup returns CDR1 SGHRS and CDR2 YFSETQ. The CDR3 is made up of 16 amino acids. Trimming at V came to 4 bases and at J to 1 base, leaving 10 bases not matched to a gene. CDR3 loop: CASSRYTSGSSYEQYF. CDR3 nucleotide sequence: TGCGCCAGCAGCCGCTATACTAGCGGCTCTTCCTACGAGCAGTACTTC.

The chain has TRBV28 and TRBJ1-2, with no clear D. The CDR3 runs to 15 residues. The V and J ends lost 3 bases and 0 bases respectively, with 11 bases between them. Germline CDR1 reads MDHEN; CDR2 reads SYDVKM. As DNA, the CDR3 is TGTGCCAGCAGTTTGGGCAGCCCAGCTAACTATGGCTACACCTTC. Its protein product is CASSLGSPANYGYTF.

This clonotype was seen more than once but under ten times. The chain links TRBV24-1 to TRBJ2-1; 9 nucleotides match TRBD1. CDR1 KGHDR and CDR2 SFDVKD come from the germline V gene. V trimming: 8 bases; J trimming: 6 bases; junction bases outside the gene matches: 10. The CDR3 covers 15 residues. Here the CDR3 reads CATKSGTGIRNEQFF. For the CDR3, the DNA is TGTGCCACCAAGTCCGGGACAGGGATTCGCAATGAGCAGTTCTTC.

This clonotype was observed many times. The chain couples TRBV5-1 to TRBJ1-1; TRBD1 is a possible D gene (5 bases). The germline CDR1 and CDR2 sequences are SGHRS and YFSETQ. This CDR3 contains 15 residues. Trimming cost V 0 bases and J 0 bases, with 9 bases left between them. The DNA of the CDR3 is TGCGCCAGCAGCTTGGACAGGACGATGAACACTGAAGCTTTCTTT. Translating it yields CASSLDRTMNTEAFF.

The V call is TRBV7-3, the J call TRBJ2-3, with D unclear. The ends were cut back, 3 bases at V and 0 bases at J, with 7 bases in the middle. Germline V lookup: CDR1 SGHTA, CDR2 FQGTGA. This CDR3 spans 14 amino acids. The CDR3 DNA follows: TGTGCCAGCAGCTTGGACGGGAGCACAGATACGCAGTATTTT. Translating gives CASSLDGSTDTQYF.

CDR3 sequence reads: CASSQRLVSEQFF. As DNA, the CDR3 is TGTGCCAGCAGCCAACGACTAGTAAGTGAGCAGTTCTTC. The chain uses TRBV4-2 and TRBJ2-1; D is perhaps TRBD2 (6 bases). The CDR3 has 13 amino acids. V lost 2 bases, J lost 9 bases, and 11 bases lay in between. Germline V gives CDR1 LGHNA, CDR2 YNFKEQ.

This clonotype was recorded a few times. CDR3 residues: CASSAGGPRSHSGNTIYF. The CDR3, as DNA: TGTGCCAGCAGCGCTGGGGGCCCCCGGAGCCACTCTGGAAACACCATATATTTT. V and J are TRBV9 and TRBJ1-3; D is possibly TRBD1 (6 bases). The CDR3 is 18 residues long. The ends were cut back, 3 bases at V and 0 bases at J, with 19 bases in the middle. Germline CDR1 is SGDLS and CDR2 is YYNGEE.

J is TRBJ2-7 and V is TRBV12-5; TRBD1 matches at 7 bases. V shed 7 bases and J 7 bases; nucleotides not matched to a gene: 7. Germline loops: CDR1 LGHNT, CDR2 FRNRAP. This CDR3 has 12 amino acids. The CDR3 coding sequence is TGTGCTAGTGTTGGGACAGCCTTAGAGCAGTACTTC. Its protein product is CASVGTALEQYF.

In this sample, this clonotype turned up many times. The CDR3 DNA reads as TGTGCCAGCAGTGGATTGGGACGGGAATATAATTCACCCCTCCACTTT. Its translation is CASSGLGREYNSPLHF. The chain is built from TRBV6-2 or TRBV6-3 and TRBJ1-6; a weak D match, TRBD1 (5 bases). The V and J ends lost 5 bases and 4 bases respectively, with 15 bases between them. The germline V gene has CDR1 MNHEY and CDR2 SVGEGT. This CDR3 is 16 amino acids long.

Remarks on this clonotype: One junction end does not reproduce the germline sequence, and a read error may be involved. This chain uses TRBV28 with TRBJ2-5; no reliable D call. This CDR3 is built from 12 residues. In germline, CDR1 is MDHEN, CDR2 SYDVKM. The CDR3 here is CASSLYGRSSDF. DNA for the CDR3: TGTGCCAGCAGTTTATACGGACGGTCGTCGGACTTC.

This clonotype was counted a few times. J is TRBJ2-1 and V is TRBV5-1, with 8 bases fitting TRBD1. With 1 base clipped from V and 6 bases from J, the junction kept 6 bases outside the gene matches. The germline V gene encodes CDR1 SGHRS and CDR2 YFSETQ. The CDR3 has 15 amino acids. CDR3 sequence reads: CASSLRGQGLNEQFF. DNA for the CDR3: TGCGCCAGCAGCTTGAGAGGACAGGGCCTCAATGAGCAGTTCTTC. Variable domain in full (rest from reference TRBV5-1 and TRBJ2-1): KAGVTQTPRYLIKTRGQQVTLSCSPISGHRSVSWYQQTPGQGLQFLFEYFSETQRNKGNFPGRFSGRQFSNSRSEMNVSTLELGDSALYLCASSLRGQGLNEQFFGPGTRLTVL.

This clonotype was detected a few times. V and J are TRBV5-1 and TRBJ2-1; D gene ambiguous. V was trimmed by 4 bases and J by 8 bases, leaving 13 bases between them. Looked up from germline, CDR1 is SGHRS and CDR2 is YFSETQ. The CDR3 contains 13 residues. DNA for the CDR3: TGCGCCAGCAGCGCTACGAAATACGATGAGCAGTTCTTC. This encodes CASSATKYDEQFF.

The chain links TRBV20-1 to TRBJ1-2; weak D call: TRBD1 (5 bases). Trimming stripped 2 bases from V and 8 bases from J, with 12 bases between. The CDR3 is 12 amino acids. Germline V CDR1 and CDR2: DFQATT, SNEGSKA (reference sequence). CDR3 loop: CSARTGSEGYTF. CDR3 coding DNA: TGCAGTGCTAGAACAGGATCGGAGGGCTACACCTTC.

This clonotype was detected once. This chain joins TRBV7-2 and TRBJ2-1; D is ambiguous. Trimming shortened V by 4 bases and J by 3 bases, and 13 bases separated the two germline ends. The CDR3 is 15 amino acids. Germline V gene data show CDR1 as SGHTA and CDR2 as FQGNSA. CDR3 coding DNA: TGTGCCAGCAGCTCTAGGCGGACCCGCTACAATGAGCAGTTCTTC. This gives the protein CASSSRRTRYNEQFF.